This T cell receptor (beta chain) is drawn from a study of cytomegalovirus exposure and HLA in healthy donors. TCRdb's copy holds only in-frame clones and misses some; the assay was immunoSEQ multiplex PCR. Counted here are under 85,000 clones, approximately 94% occurring once; the ten biggest clones make up approximately 3.6%. A remark on this clone: Antigen: not known.

Germline values: CDR1 GTSNPN, CDR2 SVGIG (reference sequence). With 2 bases removed from V and 2 bases from J, the gap between germline ends came to 12 bases. There are 14 residues in the CDR3. Study conclusions and caveats: It was 150 or so TCR beta chains that were listed as cytomegalovirus-associated.

The chain couples TRBV30 to TRBJ2-5, with D perhaps TRBD1 (6 bases). This receptor was obtained from a woman aged 18-29 years in good health and CMV-seropositive. Sequenced material: PBMCs. DNA of the CDR3: TGTGCCTGGAGTAAAGGACAGCCTCAAGAGACCCAGTACTTC. Translation: CAWSKGQPQETQYF. Full variable domain (missing parts from reference TRBV30 and TRBJ2-5): SQTIHQWPATLVQPVGSPLSLECTVEGTSNPNLYWYRQAAGRGLQLLFYSVGIGQISSEVPQNLSASRPQDRQFILSSKKLLLSDSGFYLCAWSKGQPQETQYFGPGTRLLVL.